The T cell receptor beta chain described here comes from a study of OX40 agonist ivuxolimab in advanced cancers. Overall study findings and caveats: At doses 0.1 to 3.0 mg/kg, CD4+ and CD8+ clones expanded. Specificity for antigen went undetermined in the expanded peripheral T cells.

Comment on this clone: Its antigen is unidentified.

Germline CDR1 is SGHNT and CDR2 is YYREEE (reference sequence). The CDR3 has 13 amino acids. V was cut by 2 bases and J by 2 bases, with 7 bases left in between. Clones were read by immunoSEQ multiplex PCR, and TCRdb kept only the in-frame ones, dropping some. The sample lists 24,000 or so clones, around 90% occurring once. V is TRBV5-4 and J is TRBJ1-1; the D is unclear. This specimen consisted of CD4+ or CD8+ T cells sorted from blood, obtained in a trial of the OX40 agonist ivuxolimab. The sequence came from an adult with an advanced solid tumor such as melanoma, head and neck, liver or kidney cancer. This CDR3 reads CASSFSINTEAFF. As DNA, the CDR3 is TGTGCCAGCAGCTTCTCCATAAACACTGAAGCTTTCTTT.